The 14 T cell receptor beta chains reported below all come from one sample, sequenced in a study of blood T cell repertoires in COVID-19. Some clones are missing from TCRdb's copy, which holds only in-frame ones; the method was immunoSEQ multiplex PCR. Here the sample spans around 18,000 clones, roughly 80% being singletons. Source material: peripheral blood. These receptors all come from a man older than 75 with acute or convalescent COVID-19.

The gene calls are TRBV29-1 and TRBJ2-1; 10 bases are shared with TRBD2. Unmatched junction bases numbered 11, after V lost 2 bases and J lost 4 bases. Germline lookup yields CDR1 SQVTM and CDR2 ANQGSEA. The CDR3 is made up of 17 amino acids. The CDR3: CSVELNLAGGLYNEQFF. CDR3 nucleotides: TGCAGCGTTGAACTGAACTTAGCGGGGGGTCTTTACAATGAGCAGTTCTTC.

This clone was seen a few times. The CDR3 sequence is CASSYWGTGESEQFF. The CDR3 coding sequence is TGTGCCAGCAGTTACTGGGGGACAGGGGAAAGTGAGCAGTTCTTC. This sequence joins TRBV6-5 and TRBJ2-1; 10 bases are a match to TRBD1. From germline, CDR1 is MNHEY and CDR2 SVGAGI. The CDR3 has 15 residues. V lost 1 base, J lost 9 bases, and 6 bases stayed unmatched.

This chain connects TRBV6-5 to TRBJ1-3; D may be TRBD1 (6 bases). Germline assignment: CDR1 MNHEY and CDR2 SVGAGI. The CDR3 runs 15 residues. With 6 bases removed from V and 0 bases from J, the gap between germline ends came to 12 bases. Here the CDR3 DNA reads TGTGCCAGCAGCACAGGGAGCTTCTCTGGAAACACCATATATTTT. It is translated as CASSTGSFSGNTIYF.

This chain uses TRBV6-5 with TRBJ2-1, with TRBD1 identical over 12 bases. Per the germline V gene, CDR1 is MNHEY and CDR2 is SVGAGI. The V and J ends lost 6 bases and 8 bases, in that order; junction bases with no gene match: 8. The length of the CDR3 is 15 residues. CDR3 in DNA: TGTGCCAGCAGCACCCTCGGGACAGGGGGCTATGAGCAGTTCTTC. This translates into CASSTLGTGGYEQFF.

V gene TRBV18 combines with J gene TRBJ2-1; 10 nucleotides align to TRBD1. This CDR3 has 16 amino acids. The ends lost 3 bases at V and 3 bases at J; junction bases unmatched: 5. Germline-derived CDR1 and CDR2 are KGHSH and LQKENI. The CDR3 here is CASSPLGQGFYNEQFF. CDR3 DNA: TGTGCCAGCTCACCCCTGGGACAGGGGTTCTACAATGAGCAGTTCTTC.

This rearrangement joins TRBV5-1 to TRBJ1-6; 7 bases map to TRBD1. This CDR3 contains 17 residues. Trimming at V came to 0 bases and at J to 9 bases, leaving 12 bases not matched to a gene. Germline lookup yields CDR1 SGHRS and CDR2 YFSETQ. Here the CDR3 DNA reads TGCGCCAGCAGCTTGGGGGCCCGGGACAGCATCAGTTCACCCCTCCACTTT. It specifies CASSLGARDSISSPLHF.

As to this clone: The germline gene is not matched at one end of the junction; a read error may be the cause. The chain is built from TRBV7-8 and TRBJ2-7, with TRBD1 matching over 7 bases. Germline CDR1 is SGHVS and CDR2 is FQNEAQ. This CDR3 is built from 12 residues. CDR3 nucleotide sequence: TGTGCCAGCAGCCTCCGACAGGGCAGGGTAAACTTC. Residues: CASSLRQGRVNF.

V and J are TRBV14 and TRBJ1-4, with 7 bases identical to TRBD1. The J segment lost 8 bases and the V segment lost 1 base, leaving 7 bases of the junction unmatched. Germline lookup yields CDR1 SGHDN and CDR2 FVKESK. The CDR3 length is 15 residues. The CDR3 spells CASSQGVQGGEKLFF. The CDR3, as DNA: TGTGCCAGCAGCCAAGGCGTGCAGGGGGGCGAAAAACTGTTTTTT.

V usage is TRBV18 and J usage is TRBJ2-3, with 8 bases that match TRBD2. Losses at the gene ends were 3 bases for V and 0 bases for J; bases not matched to a gene: 8. The V gene's germline CDR1 is KGHSH and CDR2 LQKENI. CDR3 length equals 17 residues. In nucleotides, the CDR3 is TGTGCCAGCTCACCTCAAGAGCGGGGGAGTAGCACAGATACGCAGTATTTT. This codes for CASSPQERGSSTDTQYF.

The chain joins TRBV20-1 to TRBJ2-3, with D perhaps TRBD2 (5 bases). V was clipped by 3 bases and J by 0 bases, with 10 bases between them. The CDR3 consists of 14 residues. Per the germline V gene, CDR1 is DFQATT and CDR2 is SNEGSKA (reference sequence). CDR3 in DNA: TGCAGTGCTAGTGCCCCGGGGAGCACAGATACGCAGTATTTT. Its protein is CSASAPGSTDTQYF.

This rearrangement joins TRBV20-1 to TRBJ2-5; 8 bases are a match to TRBD2. The junction had 8 bases not matched to a gene; V was cut back by 3 bases and J by 5 bases. In germline, CDR1 is DFQATT, CDR2 SNEGSKA (reference sequence). This CDR3 comprises 14 residues. The CDR3 sequence is CSASPAGGSETQYF. Here the CDR3 DNA reads TGCAGTGCTAGTCCGGCGGGGGGAAGTGAGACCCAGTACTTC.

The chain is built from TRBV6-5 and TRBJ1-2; TRBD1 matches at 9 bases. The germline V gene encodes CDR1 MNHEY and CDR2 SVGAGI. Trimming at V came to 7 bases and at J to 9 bases, leaving 15 bases not matched to a gene. The CDR3 loop spans 15 amino acids. The DNA of the CDR3 is TGTGCCAGCACCTACCGGGGGACAGGGTCGTCACGCTACACCTTC. Its protein product is CASTYRGTGSSRYTF.

The sample holds one count of this clone. The rearrangement joins TRBV7-2 to TRBJ1-2; TRBD1 aligns across 9 bases. CDR1 and CDR2 (germline): SGHTA, FQGNSA. V shed 4 bases, J shed 6 bases, and the junction held 6 bases outside the gene matches. This CDR3 is built from 14 residues. The CDR3 DNA reads TGTGCCAGCAGCTCACCAAGACAGGGGGATGGCTACACCTTC. Amino acids: CASSSPRQGDGYTF.

The V gene is TRBV19, the J gene TRBJ1-1; 8 bases fit TRBD1. The germline CDR1 and CDR2 sequences are LNHDA and SQIVND (reference sequence). The CDR3 runs 17 residues. Germline trimming cut 3 bases from V and 0 bases from J; bases unmatched to any gene: 9. The CDR3 nucleotides read TGTGCCAGTAGTATCGCCAGGGGGCGGGGGATGAACACTGAAGCTTTCTTT. As protein: CASSIARGRGMNTEAFF. The full variable domain, completed using reference TRBV19 and TRBJ1-1, is DGGITQSPKYLFRKEGQNVTLSCEQNLNHDAMYWYRQDPGQGLRLIYYSQIVNDFQKGDIAEGYSVSREKKESFPLTVTSAQKNPTAFYLCASSIARGRGMNTEAFFGQGTRLTVV.